Sequencing of this TCR beta chain was carried out in a study of radiation and T cells in renal cell carcinoma. Libraries were prepared by immunoSEQ multiplex PCR; TCRdb keeps only in-frame clonotypes and omits some of them. Of about 86,000 clones listed, roughly 80% are singletons. Per the germline V gene, CDR1 is SGHNT and CDR2 is YENEEA. V gave up 1 base and J gave up 3 bases; unmatched junction bases: 13. This CDR3 has 18 amino acids. Time point of the sample: blood 4 weeks post-SBRT, at nephrectomy. Specified treatment: 15 Gy SBRT to primary tumor, nephrectomy 4 weeks later. This renal cell carcinoma was of the clear cell type.

This sample comprised blood, obtained from a patient whose treatment included radiotherapy and nephrectomy. The TCR sequence derives from a man aged 45 to 65 with renal cell carcinoma. The chain employs TRBV11-3 and TRBJ2-5, with 8 nucleotides matching TRBD1. CDR3 bases: TGTGCCAGCAGCTTAGTGGTAAGGACAGGGCTTACGAAAGAGACCCAGTACTTC. It is translated as CASSLVVRTGLTKETQYF.